This T cell receptor beta chain was captured in a study of identical twins. TCRdb called the 5' RACE reads again in MiXCR, with one record for every CDR3 protein. The table includes some 690,000 distinct CDR3 sequences, 21% detected once. These data are also associated with another study on T cells expressing NK-cell markers.

The sequencing sample was made of PBMCs. The TCR sequence derives from a woman aged 18-30 years in good health.

The CDR3 DNA is TGTGCCAGCAGCGTCAAAGGCGGCGATAGCCGGCGCTACGAGCAGTACTTC. This gives the protein CASSVKGGDSRRYEQYF. V and J are TRBV7-9 and TRBJ2-7, with no clear D. CDR3 length: 17 amino acids. Trimming cost V 5 bases and J 3 bases, with 23 bases left between them. Germline CDR1 is SEHNR and CDR2 is FQNEAQ (reference sequence).